This TCR beta chain was recovered during a study of cytomegalovirus exposure and HLA in healthy donors. Trimming removed 2 bases at V and 5 bases at J, with 18 bases between. The CDR3 consists of 16 residues. Germline loops: CDR1 SEHNR, CDR2 FQNEAQ (reference sequence). Vbeta (60) and Jbeta (13) primers were used in the PCR. Only in-frame clones appear in the TCRdb table, and some are missing; sequencing was by immunoSEQ multiplex PCR. The sample shows about 180,000 clones, roughly 79% of them seen only once. V and J are TRBV7-9 and TRBJ2-5, with a weak D call TRBD2 (5 bases). The clonotype was recovered from a woman aged 18-35 years in good health and CMV-seropositive. The sample consisted of PBMCs. This CDR3 is CASSLMERRRGETQYF. CDR3 DNA: TGTGCCAGCAGCTTAATGGAGAGGAGACGAGGGGAGACCCAGTACTTC.